The present entry profiles one T cell receptor (beta chain) with its context. J gave up 4 bases and V 3 bases, and 6 bases lay outside the gene matches. This CDR3 contains 15 residues. These data are taken from a study of T-cell reconstitution after alpha-beta-depleted transplantation in children. Unique molecular identifiers were incorporated into the prepared TCRbeta library. A single record per CDR3 protein comes from TCRdb applying MiXCR to the PCR reads. The repertoire consists of some 500,000 distinct CDR3 sequences, with over 25% occurring once and the leading ten covering 2.4%. The clonotype comes from a human donor who donated a stem cell graft to a child with aplastic anemia. V gene TRBV12-3 or TRBV12-4 combines with J gene TRBJ1-5; 7 bases line up with TRBD1. The sequencing used PBMCs from the stem cell graft donor, collected from the stem cell graft. The CDR3 coding sequence is TGTGCCAGCAGTTTGACAACAGGGGTTAATCAGCCCCAGCATTTT. Its protein is CASSLTTGVNQPQHF.